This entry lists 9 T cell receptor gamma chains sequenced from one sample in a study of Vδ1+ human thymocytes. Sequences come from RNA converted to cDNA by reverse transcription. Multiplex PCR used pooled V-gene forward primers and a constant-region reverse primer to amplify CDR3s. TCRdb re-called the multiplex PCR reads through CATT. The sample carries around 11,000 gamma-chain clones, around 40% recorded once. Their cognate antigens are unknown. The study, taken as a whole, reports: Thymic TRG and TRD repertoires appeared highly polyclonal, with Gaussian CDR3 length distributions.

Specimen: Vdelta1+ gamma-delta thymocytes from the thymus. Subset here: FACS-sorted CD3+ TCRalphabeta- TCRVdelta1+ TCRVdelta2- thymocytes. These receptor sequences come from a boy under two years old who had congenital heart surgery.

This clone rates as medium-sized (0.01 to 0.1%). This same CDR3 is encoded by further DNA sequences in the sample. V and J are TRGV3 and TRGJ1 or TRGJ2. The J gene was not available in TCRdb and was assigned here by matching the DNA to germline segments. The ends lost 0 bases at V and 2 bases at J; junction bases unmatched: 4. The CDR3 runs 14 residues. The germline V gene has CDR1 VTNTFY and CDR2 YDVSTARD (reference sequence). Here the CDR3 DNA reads TGTGCCACCTGGGACAGGCGGGATTATTATAAGAAACTCTTT. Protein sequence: CATWDRRDYYKKLF.

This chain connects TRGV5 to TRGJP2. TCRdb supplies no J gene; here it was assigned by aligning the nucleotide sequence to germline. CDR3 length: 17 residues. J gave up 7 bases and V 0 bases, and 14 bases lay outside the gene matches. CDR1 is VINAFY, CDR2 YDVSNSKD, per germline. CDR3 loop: CATWDRPGGGDDWIKTF. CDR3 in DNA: TGTGCCACCTGGGACAGGCCGGGTGGTGGAGATGATTGGATCAAGACGTTT.

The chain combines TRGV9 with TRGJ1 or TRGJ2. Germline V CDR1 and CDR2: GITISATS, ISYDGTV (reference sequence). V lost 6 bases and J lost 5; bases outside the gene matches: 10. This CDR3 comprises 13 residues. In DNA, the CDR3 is TGTGCCTTGTGGACGGGTTTGGATTATAAGAAACTCTTT. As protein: CALWTGLDYKKLF.

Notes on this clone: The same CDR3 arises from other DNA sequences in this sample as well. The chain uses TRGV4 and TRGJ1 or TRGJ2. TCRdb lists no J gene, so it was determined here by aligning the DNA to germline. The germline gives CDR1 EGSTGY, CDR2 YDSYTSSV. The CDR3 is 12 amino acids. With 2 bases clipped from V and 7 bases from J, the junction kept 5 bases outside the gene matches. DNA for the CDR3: TGTGCCACCTGGGATGTGGGCTATAAGAAACTCTTT. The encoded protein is CATWDVGYKKLF.

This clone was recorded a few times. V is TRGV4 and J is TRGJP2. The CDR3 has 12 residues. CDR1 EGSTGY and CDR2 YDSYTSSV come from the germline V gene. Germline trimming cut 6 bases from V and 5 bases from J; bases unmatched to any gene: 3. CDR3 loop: CATWLSDWIKTF. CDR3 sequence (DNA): TGTGCCACCTGGCTAAGTGATTGGATCAAGACGTTT.

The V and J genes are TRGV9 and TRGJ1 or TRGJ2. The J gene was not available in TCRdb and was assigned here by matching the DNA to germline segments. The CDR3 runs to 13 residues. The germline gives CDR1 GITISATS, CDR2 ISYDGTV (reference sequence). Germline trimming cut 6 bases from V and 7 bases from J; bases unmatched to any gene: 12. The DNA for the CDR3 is TGTGCCTTGTGGCCCAGGGGGGGCTATAAGAAACTCTTT. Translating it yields CALWPRGGYKKLF.

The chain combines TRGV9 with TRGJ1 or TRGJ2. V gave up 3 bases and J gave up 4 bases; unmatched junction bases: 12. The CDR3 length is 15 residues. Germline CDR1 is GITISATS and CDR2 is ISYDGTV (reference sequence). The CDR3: CALWEPASAYYKKLF. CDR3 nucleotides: TGTGCCTTGTGGGAGCCCGCTTCCGCCTATTATAAGAAACTCTTT.

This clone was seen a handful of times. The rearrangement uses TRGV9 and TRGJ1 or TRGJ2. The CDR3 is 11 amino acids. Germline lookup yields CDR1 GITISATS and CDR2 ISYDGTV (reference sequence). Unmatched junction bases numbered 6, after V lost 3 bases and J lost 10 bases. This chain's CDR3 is CALWETEKKLF. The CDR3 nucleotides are TGTGCCTTGTGGGAGACCGAGAAGAAACTCTTT.

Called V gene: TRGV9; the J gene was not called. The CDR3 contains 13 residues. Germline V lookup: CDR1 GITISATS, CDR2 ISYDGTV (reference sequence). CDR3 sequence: CALWEVAAETQYF. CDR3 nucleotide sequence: TGTGCCTTGTGGGAGGTAGCCGCAGAGACCCAGTACTTC.